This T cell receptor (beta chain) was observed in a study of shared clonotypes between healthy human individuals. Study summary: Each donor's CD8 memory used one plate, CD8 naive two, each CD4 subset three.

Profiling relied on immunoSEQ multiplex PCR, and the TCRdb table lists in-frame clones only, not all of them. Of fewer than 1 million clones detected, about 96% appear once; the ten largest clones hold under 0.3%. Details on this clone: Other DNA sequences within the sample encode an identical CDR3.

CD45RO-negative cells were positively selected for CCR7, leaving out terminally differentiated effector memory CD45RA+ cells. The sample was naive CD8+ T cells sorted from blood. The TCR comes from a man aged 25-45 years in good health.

Here the CDR3 reads CASSLNTEAFF. The DNA of the CDR3 is TGTGCCAGCAGCCTAAACACTGAAGCTTTCTTT. This chain connects TRBV5-4 to TRBJ1-1; D is uncertain. V lost 4 bases and J lost 2, with 3 bases in between. The CDR3 spans 11 residues. Germline V gene sequence: CDR1 SGHNT, CDR2 YYREEE (reference sequence).